The sequence of this TCR beta chain was determined in a study of T cells in localized non-small cell lung cancer. Libraries were prepared by immunoSEQ multiplex PCR; TCRdb keeps only in-frame clonotypes and omits some of them. Seen here are about 1,300 clones, under 25% observed once, and the top ten hold roughly 20%. As regards this clone: Its antigen is not known.

Broader study findings: Adjacent lung held a median roughly 60 of the top 100 tumor clones. Only one tumor region was sequenced, so heterogeneity remains possible. Uninvolved adjacent lung showed higher T cell clonality than tumor.

Adjacent lung was taken at least 2 cm from the tumor margin, free of atypia. V lost 5 bases and J lost 0, with 11 bases in between. CDR3 size: 15 residues. Germline CDR1 MNHGY, CDR2 SAAAGT. This chain connects TRBV6-8 to TRBJ1-3; D is undetermined. Sample: normal lung tissue next to the tumor, taken before any cancer treatment. This sequence was found in a man between 40 and 75 years old with stage III squamous cell lung carcinoma. The CDR3 DNA is TGTGCCAGCAGTGAGGTGGGAATCTCTGGAAACACCATATATTTT. Protein: CASSEVGISGNTIYF.